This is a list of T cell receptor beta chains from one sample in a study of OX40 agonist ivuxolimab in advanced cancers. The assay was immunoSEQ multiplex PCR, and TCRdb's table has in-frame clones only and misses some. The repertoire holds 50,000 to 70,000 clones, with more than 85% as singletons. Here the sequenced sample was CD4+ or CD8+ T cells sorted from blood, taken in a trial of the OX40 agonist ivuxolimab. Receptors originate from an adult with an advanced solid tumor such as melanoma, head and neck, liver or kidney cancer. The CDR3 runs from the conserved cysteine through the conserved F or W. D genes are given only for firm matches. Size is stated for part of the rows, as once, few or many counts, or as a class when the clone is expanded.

DNA: TGTGCCAGCAGTTCCTCGGTAGCGGGAATTATGAATGAGCAGTTCTTC
CDR3: CASSSSVAGIMNEQFF
size: -
D: TRBD2
V: TRBV27
J: TRBJ2-1

DNA: TGCGCCAGCAGCCCGTTGTGGCCGGTGCCCTCTAACTATGGCTACACCTTC
CDR3: CASSPLWPVPSNYGYTF
size: -
D: -
V: TRBV5-1
J: TRBJ1-2

DNA: TGCAGCGTTTGGACTAGCGGATCCTACGAGCAGTACTTC
CDR3: CSVWTSGSYEQYF
size: once
D: TRBD2
V: TRBV29-1
J: TRBJ2-7

DNA: TGTGCCAGAAAGGCCCGGGACAGGGGTAGCGCCGCGAGCGACGAGCAGTACTTC
CDR3: CARKARDRGSAASDEQYF
size: -
D: TRBD1
V: TRBV2
J: TRBJ2-7

DNA: TGTGCCAGCAGTTTATCTGCCCACTCGAGGGATGGCTACACCTTC
CDR3: CASSLSAHSRDGYTF
size: -
D: -
V: TRBV27
J: TRBJ1-2

DNA: TGTGCCAGCAGCATTAGCGGGAGGGCCGGGAATGAGCAGTTCTTC
CDR3: CASSISGRAGNEQFF
size: medium-sized
D: TRBD2
V: TRBV9
J: TRBJ2-1

DNA: TGTGCCAGTAGAACGACAGCAAACTATGGCTACACCTTC
CDR3: CASRTTANYGYTF
size: -
D: -
V: TRBV19
J: TRBJ1-2

DNA: TGTGCCAGCAGTGAAGAGGAGAACACTGAAGCTTTCTTT
CDR3: CASSEEENTEAFF
size: -
D: -
V: TRBV2
J: TRBJ1-1

DNA: TGTGCCAGCAGCCTCAGGGTGACTGAAGCTTTCTTT
CDR3: CASSLRVTEAFF
size: -
D: -
V: TRBV7-9
J: TRBJ1-1

DNA: TGTGCCAGCTCTCTCTCCGGATCCGGCTACGAGCAGTACTTC
CDR3: CASSLSGSGYEQYF
size: -
D: -
V: TRBV28
J: TRBJ2-7

DNA: TGTGCCAGCAGTTTATCGGTGACAGGAGCGTACGAGCAGTACTTC
CDR3: CASSLSVTGAYEQYF
size: -
D: -
V: TRBV27
J: TRBJ2-7

DNA: TGTGCCAGCAGTTCTATACTAGCGGGGCCCTACAATGAGCAGTTCTTC
CDR3: CASSSILAGPYNEQFF
size: -
D: TRBD2
V: TRBV27
J: TRBJ2-1

DNA: TGTGCCAGCAGCTTAGGGACTAGCGACCACAATGAGCAGTTCTTC
CDR3: CASSLGTSDHNEQFF
size: -
D: TRBD2
V: TRBV7-6
J: TRBJ2-1

DNA: TGTGCCAGAAGCCATAAAAGACGAATAGCGGGAGGGCCCACAGATACGCAGTATTTT
CDR3: CARSHKRRIAGGPTDTQYF
size: -
D: -
V: TRBV7-5
J: TRBJ2-3

DNA: TGTGCCAGCAGCCAGAAGATGGTGGCCGGCCAGGAAAAACTGTTTTTT
CDR3: CASSQKMVAGQEKLFF
size: -
D: -
V: TRBV4-2
J: TRBJ1-4

DNA: TGTGCCAGCAGCGGGACTAGCGGAGGCACAGATACGCAGTATTTT
CDR3: CASSGTSGGTDTQYF
size: once
D: TRBD2
V: TRBV9
J: TRBJ2-3

DNA: TGTGCCAGCAGCGTATCCGGACAATCAAATTTCGGGAACACCGGGGAGCTGTTTTTT
CDR3: CASSVSGQSNFGNTGELFF
size: -
D: -
V: TRBV9
J: TRBJ2-2

DNA: TGTGCCAGCAGTTTAGGGTCTAGCGGGAGGGGAACAGATACGCAGTATTTT
CDR3: CASSLGSSGRGTDTQYF
size: -
D: TRBD2
V: TRBV28
J: TRBJ2-3

DNA: TGCAGCGTTGAAGACGGAGGGAAGGGAACTAGGCCCTACGAGCAGTACTTC
CDR3: CSVEDGGKGTRPYEQYF
size: once
D: -
V: TRBV29-1
J: TRBJ2-7

DNA: TGTGCCAGCAGCTTAGAGAGTTCCGGGGCCTACGAGCAGTACTTC
CDR3: CASSLESSGAYEQYF
size: -
D: -
V: TRBV7-9
J: TRBJ2-7

DNA: TGCAGCGTTGAAGATCTTTGGACAGGGGGCACCCTGGGAGGAGATACGCAGTATTTT
CDR3: CSVEDLWTGGTLGGDTQYF
size: -
D: TRBD1
V: TRBV29-1
J: TRBJ2-3

DNA: TGTGCCAGCAGTTACGGCTGGGGGGGAGAAAAACTGTTTTTT
CDR3: CASSYGWGGEKLFF
size: -
D: -
V: TRBV6-5
J: TRBJ1-4

DNA: TGTGCCAGCAGCTTACAGGGTTGGCAGCCCCAGCATTTT
CDR3: CASSLQGWQPQHF
size: -
D: -
V: TRBV7-6
J: TRBJ1-5

DNA: TGTGCCAGCAGTTACTCAGTGTTGGCGGAATACAATGAGCAGTTCTTC
CDR3: CASSYSVLAEYNEQFF
size: -
D: -
V: TRBV6-5
J: TRBJ2-1

DNA: TGTGCCAGCAGCTTAGACGCAGCTATCTATGGCTACACCTTC
CDR3: CASSLDAAIYGYTF
size: -
D: -
V: TRBV7-9
J: TRBJ1-2

DNA: TGTGCCAGCAGCCGAGAATTATTGGGCGGGCGCTATGGCTACACCTTC
CDR3: CASSRELLGGRYGYTF
size: -
D: -
V: TRBV14
J: TRBJ1-2

DNA: TGTGCCAGCAGCTCCCGGGACAGGGGCTACGAGCAGTACTTC
CDR3: CASSSRDRGYEQYF
size: -
D: TRBD1
V: TRBV7-2
J: TRBJ2-7

DNA: TGTGCCAGCAGCGGACAGGGGCTCTCCTACAATGAGCAGTTCTTC
CDR3: CASSGQGLSYNEQFF
size: -
D: TRBD1
V: TRBV5-6
J: TRBJ2-1

DNA: TGTGCCAGCAGCTTAGATCGGCACCTGATACTAGCCAAAAACATTCAGTACTTC
CDR3: CASSLDRHLILAKNIQYF
size: -
D: -
V: TRBV11-2
J: TRBJ2-4

DNA: TGTGCCAGCAGTTGGGAGGGAACAGACGATGAGCAGTTCTTC
CDR3: CASSWEGTDDEQFF
size: -
D: TRBD2
V: TRBV28
J: TRBJ2-1

DNA: TGTGCCAGTAGTATAGAGGGTTTAGAGCAGTTCTTC
CDR3: CASSIEGLEQFF
size: -
D: -
V: TRBV19
J: TRBJ2-1

DNA: TGTGCCAGCAGGGCTGCGGGACACTCCCGGGACGAGCAGTACTTC
CDR3: CASRAAGHSRDEQYF
size: -
D: -
V: TRBV27
J: TRBJ2-7

DNA: TGTGCCAGCAGCCCGGGGACCATCTATGGCTACACCTTC
CDR3: CASSPGTIYGYTF
size: -
D: -
V: TRBV9
J: TRBJ1-2

DNA: TGTGCCACGGGACTAGGCTTCGAGCAGTACTTC
CDR3: CATGLGFEQYF
size: few
D: TRBD2
V: TRBV15
J: TRBJ2-7

DNA: TGTGCCAGCAGTGAATTAGCGGCGGGACAGGGGTACGAGCAGTACTTC
CDR3: CASSELAAGQGYEQYF
size: -
D: TRBD1
V: TRBV6-1
J: TRBJ2-7

DNA: TGTGCCAGTAGTATAGATGTTAGTAGGGGGCAGATTTTTACCAATGAGCAGTTCTTC
CDR3: CASSIDVSRGQIFTNEQFF
size: -
D: TRBD1
V: TRBV19
J: TRBJ2-1

DNA: TGTGCCAGCAGTTACGGGGCAGGGGGCAATCAGCCCCAGCATTTT
CDR3: CASSYGAGGNQPQHF
size: -
D: -
V: TRBV6-5
J: TRBJ1-5

DNA: TGTGCCAGCAGCGTAGGTGAAGGGGAGGGGGAAAAACTGTTTTTT
CDR3: CASSVGEGEGEKLFF
size: -
D: -
V: TRBV9
J: TRBJ1-4

DNA: TGTGCCAGCACACCGAGGGTTGGAGGGTTGACTGAAGCTTTCTTT
CDR3: CASTPRVGGLTEAFF
size: -
D: -
V: TRBV6-5
J: TRBJ1-1

DNA: TGTGCCAGCTGGAGCACAGATACGCAGTATTTT
CDR3: CASWSTDTQYF
size: -
D: -
V: TRBV18
J: TRBJ2-3